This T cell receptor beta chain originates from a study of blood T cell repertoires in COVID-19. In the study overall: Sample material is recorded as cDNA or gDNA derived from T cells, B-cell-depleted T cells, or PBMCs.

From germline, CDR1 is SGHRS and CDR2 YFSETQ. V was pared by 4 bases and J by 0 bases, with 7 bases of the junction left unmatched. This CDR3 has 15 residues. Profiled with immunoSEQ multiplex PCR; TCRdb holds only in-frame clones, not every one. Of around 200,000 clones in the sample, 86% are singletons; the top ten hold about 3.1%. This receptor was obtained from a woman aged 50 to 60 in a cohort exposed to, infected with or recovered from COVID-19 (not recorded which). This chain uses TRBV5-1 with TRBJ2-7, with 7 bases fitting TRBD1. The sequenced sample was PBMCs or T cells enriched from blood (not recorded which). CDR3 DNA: TGCGCCAGCAGCCCTACAGGGGTTAGCTCCTACGAGCAGTACTTC. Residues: CASSPTGVSSYEQYF.